The 16 T cell receptor beta chains below all came from one sample that was sequenced in a study of blood T cell repertoires in COVID-19. The protocol was immunoSEQ multiplex PCR, while the TCRdb copy is restricted to in-frame clones and leaves out a portion. Seen here are under 85,000 clones, 86% observed once, and the top ten hold roughly a sixth. Sequenced sample: peripheral blood. These receptors all come from a man older than 75 in a cohort sampled during active COVID-19.

This chain joins TRBV4-1 and TRBJ1-2; no reliable D call. CDR1 MGHRA and CDR2 YSYEKL come from the germline V gene. The V end was cut by 2 bases, the J end by 2 bases, with 15 bases between. CDR3 size: 16 residues. CDR3 nucleotide sequence: TGCGCCAGCAGCCAAAACGTGGCGGGTCCCAACTATGGCTACACCTTC. Translation gives CASSQNVAGPNYGYTF.

The chain joins TRBV19 to TRBJ1-3, with 7 positions matching TRBD1. V lost 4 bases and J lost 3; bases outside the gene matches: 12. Germline V gene lookup returns CDR1 LNHDA and CDR2 SQIVND (reference sequence). The CDR3 covers 17 residues. The CDR3 DNA reads as TGTGCCAGTAGTAGTAACACCCCGGGACAGCTTGGAAACACCATATATTTT. This translates into CASSSNTPGQLGNTIYF.

The V gene is TRBV18, the J gene TRBJ2-7, with D hard to call. Germline V gene data show CDR1 as KGHSH and CDR2 as LQKENI. Trimming shortened V by 3 bases and J by 2 bases, and 2 bases separated the two germline ends. This CDR3 region has 11 residues. CDR3 bases: TGTGCCAGCTCACCCGCCTACGAGCAGTACGTC. This translates into CASSPAYEQYV.

The V call is TRBV6-5, the J call TRBJ1-1, with 9 bases lining up with TRBD1. This CDR3 is built from 14 residues. Germline lookup yields CDR1 MNHEY and CDR2 SVGAGI. J lost 4 bases, V lost 5 bases, and 5 bases had no gene match. The CDR3 bases are TGTGCCAGCAGTACACAGGGGGCAGGCACTGAAGCTTTCTTT. Protein product: CASSTQGAGTEAFF.

The CDR3 sequence is CASSFSVGSRDGAFF. The CDR3 nucleotides read TGTGCCAGCAGTTTTTCGGTCGGCAGTCGGGATGGAGCTTTCTTT. The rearrangement joins TRBV2 to TRBJ1-1; D remains ambiguous. Germline lookup yields CDR1 SNHLY and CDR2 FYNNEI. V lost 5 bases and J 10 bases, leaving 23 bases between the germline ends. The CDR3 sequence is 15 residues long.

The chain joins TRBV9 to TRBJ2-7, with 8 positions matching TRBD2. Trimming at V came to 0 bases and at J to 5 bases, leaving 10 bases not matched to a gene. Germline V gene data show CDR1 as SGDLS and CDR2 as YYNGEE. The length of the CDR3 is 16 residues. The CDR3: CASSVGAGLVMDEQYF. In nucleotides, the CDR3 is TGTGCCAGCAGCGTAGGGGCGGGACTAGTAATGGACGAGCAGTACTTC.

This clone occurred a few times. This chain uses TRBV6-5 with TRBJ1-1; D gene uncertain. The CDR3 runs to 13 residues. Germline V lookup: CDR1 MNHEY, CDR2 SVGAGI. Trimming took 1 base from V and 2 from J, leaving 5 bases between them. The CDR3 here is CASSYLKNTEAFF. As DNA, the CDR3 is TGTGCCAGCAGTTACTTAAAAAACACTGAAGCTTTCTTT.

This chain joins TRBV5-1 and TRBJ2-5; TRBD1 aligns across 9 bases. The CDR3 extends over 14 amino acids. V was pared by 2 bases and J by 2 bases, with 1 base of the junction left unmatched. In germline, CDR1 is SGHRS, CDR2 YFSETQ. CDR3: CASSFGQGQETQYF. In nucleotides, the CDR3 is TGCGCCAGCAGCTTCGGACAGGGGCAAGAGACCCAGTACTTC.

The V gene is TRBV5-1, the J gene TRBJ2-2; possible D gene TRBD1, 5 bases. V was cut by 4 bases and J by 6 bases, with 13 bases left in between. Germline values: CDR1 SGHRS, CDR2 YFSETQ. CDR3 length equals 14 residues. CDR3 in DNA: TGCGCCAGCAGCGCGGACAATGGGGCCGGGGAGCTGTTTTTT. Residues: CASSADNGAGELFF. The complete variable domain, with remaining parts taken from reference TRBV5-1 and TRBJ2-2, reads KAGVTQTPRYLIKTRGQQVTLSCSPISGHRSVSWYQQTPGQGLQFLFEYFSETQRNKGNFPGRFSGRQFSNSRSEMNVSTLELGDSALYLCASSADNGAGELFFGEGSRLTVL.

The rearrangement uses TRBV7-9 and TRBJ1-1, with a possible D match to TRBD1 (6 bases). The CDR3 is 17 amino acids. Trimming shortened V by 6 bases and J by 4 bases, and 24 bases separated the two germline ends. Germline V gene lookup returns CDR1 SEHNR and CDR2 FQNEAQ (reference sequence). The CDR3 spells CASRRSQGIIGRTEAFF. DNA for the CDR3: TGTGCCAGCAGGAGGAGTCAGGGGATAATTGGGCGCACTGAAGCTTTCTTT.

The genes are TRBV7-9 and TRBJ2-7; 8 bases are a match to TRBD2. Germline lookup yields CDR1 SEHNR and CDR2 FQNEAQ (reference sequence). The CDR3 runs to 14 residues. The J segment lost 6 bases and the V segment lost 5 bases, leaving 9 bases of the junction unmatched. CDR3 loop: CASSTGLALSEQYV. In DNA form, the CDR3 reads TGTGCCAGCAGCACCGGACTAGCACTGAGCGAGCAGTACGTC.

This chain connects TRBV5-1 to TRBJ2-4; no firm D call. The length of the CDR3 is 14 residues. V was trimmed by 4 bases and J by 1 base, leaving 9 bases between them. Looked up from germline, CDR1 is SGHRS and CDR2 is YFSETQ. The CDR3 sequence: CASSPTDAKNIQYF. CDR3 sequence (DNA): TGCGCCAGCAGCCCGACTGATGCCAAAAACATTCAGTACTTC.

The rearrangement joins TRBV5-1 to TRBJ1-6; 10 bases line up with TRBD1. Unmatched junction bases numbered 5, after V lost 4 bases and J lost 10 bases. The germline CDR1 and CDR2 sequences are SGHRS and YFSETQ. The CDR3 is made up of 14 amino acids. The CDR3 coding sequence is TGCGCCAGCAGCCGACAGGGGGCAGGGTCACCCCTCCACTTT. Translating gives CASSRQGAGSPLHF.

CDR3 nucleotide sequence: TGCGGGGTTTCCACAGGCCTGGACTATGGCTACACCTTC. Encoded protein: CGVSTGLDYGYTF. The chain employs TRBV29-1 and TRBJ1-2; a weak D match, TRBD1 (5 bases). Germline-derived CDR1 and CDR2 are SQVTM and ANQGSEA. This CDR3 is 13 amino acids long.

The chain joins TRBV5-1 to TRBJ1-5; tentative D call: TRBD1 (6 bases). The CDR3 is made up of 15 amino acids. Germline V gene data show CDR1 as SGHRS and CDR2 as YFSETQ. V lost 0 bases, J lost 0 bases, and 7 bases lay in between. CDR3 bases: TGCGCCAGCAGCTTGGAGGGGGTTAGCAATCAGCCCCAGCATTTT. It specifies CASSLEGVSNQPQHF. The complete variable domain, with remaining parts taken from reference TRBV5-1 and TRBJ1-5, reads KAGVTQTPRYLIKTRGQQVTLSCSPISGHRSVSWYQQTPGQGLQFLFEYFSETQRNKGNFPGRFSGRQFSNSRSEMNVSTLELGDSALYLCASSLEGVSNQPQHFGDGTRLSIL.

The chain uses TRBV27 and TRBJ1-1; the D gene is possibly TRBD1 (5 bases). This CDR3 contains 15 residues. The V gene lost 3 bases and the J gene lost 1 base, with 12 bases spanning the gap. Germline lookup yields CDR1 MNHEY and CDR2 SMNVEV (reference sequence). For the CDR3, the DNA is TGTGCCAGCAGTTTCCGTCCCCAGGGGAACACTGAAGCTTTCTTT. Its protein product is CASSFRPQGNTEAFF.